This T cell receptor (beta chain) appears in the sequencing data of a study of cytomegalovirus exposure and HLA in healthy donors. Study-wide findings and caveats: Later genetic work tied a missense DCLRE1C variant to beta-chain V and J trimming.

Researchers ran the PCR with 60 Vbeta and 13 Jbeta primers. The protocol was immunoSEQ multiplex PCR, while the TCRdb copy is restricted to in-frame clones and leaves out a portion. This sample's table reports about 120,000 clones. Concerning this clone itself: What it binds is unknown.

The source of this sequence is a man younger than 35 in good health and CMV-seronegative. Input material: PBMCs.

CDR3 residues: CASSRTSGLMKQYF. CDR3 coding DNA: TGTGCCAGCAGCCGGACTAGCGGCTTAATGAAGCAGTACTTC. The chain recombines TRBV11-2 with TRBJ2-5, with TRBD2 identical over 10 bases. This CDR3 is built from 14 residues. The junction had 11 bases not matched to a gene; V was cut back by 5 bases and J by 11 bases. Germline V lookup: CDR1 SGHAT, CDR2 FQNNGV.